This TCR beta chain was recovered during a study of cytomegalovirus exposure and HLA in healthy donors. PCR was performed using 60 Vbeta and 13 Jbeta primers. Generated by immunoSEQ multiplex PCR, the TCRdb table keeps only in-frame clones and is missing some. This sample yields about 260,000 clones, of which 72% are seen a single time; under 2.5% belongs to the top ten. Germline trimming cut 5 bases from V and 1 base from J; bases unmatched to any gene: 6. Germline values: CDR1 SGHAT, CDR2 FQNNGV. The CDR3 covers 16 residues. In this sample, this clone turned up once. This sequence joins TRBV11-2 and TRBJ2-3; the match to TRBD2 covers 10 bases. The sequenced sample was PBMCs. This receptor was identified in a female donor in good health and CMV-seronegative. This CDR3 reads CASSITSGTRTDTQYF. For the CDR3, the DNA is TGTGCCAGCAGCATAACTAGCGGGACACGCACAGATACGCAGTATTTT.